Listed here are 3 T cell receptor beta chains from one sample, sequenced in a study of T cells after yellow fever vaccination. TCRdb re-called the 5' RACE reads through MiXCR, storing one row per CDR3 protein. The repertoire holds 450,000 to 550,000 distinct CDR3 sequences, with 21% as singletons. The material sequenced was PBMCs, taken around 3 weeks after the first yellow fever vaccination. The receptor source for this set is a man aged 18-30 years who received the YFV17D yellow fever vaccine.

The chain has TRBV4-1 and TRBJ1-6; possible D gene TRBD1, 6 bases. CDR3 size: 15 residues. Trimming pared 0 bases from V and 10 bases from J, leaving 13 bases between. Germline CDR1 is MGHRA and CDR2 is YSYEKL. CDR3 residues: CASSQEGWGRSPLHF. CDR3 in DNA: TGCGCCAGCAGCCAAGAGGGGTGGGGGCGATCACCCCTCCACTTT.

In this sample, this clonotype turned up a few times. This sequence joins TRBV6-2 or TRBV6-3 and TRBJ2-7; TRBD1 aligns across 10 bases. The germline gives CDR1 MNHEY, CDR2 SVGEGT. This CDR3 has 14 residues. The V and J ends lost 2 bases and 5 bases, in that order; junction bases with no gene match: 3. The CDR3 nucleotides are TGTGCCAGCAGTTACACGACAGGGGGCAACGAGCAGTACGTC. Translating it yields CASSYTTGGNEQYV.

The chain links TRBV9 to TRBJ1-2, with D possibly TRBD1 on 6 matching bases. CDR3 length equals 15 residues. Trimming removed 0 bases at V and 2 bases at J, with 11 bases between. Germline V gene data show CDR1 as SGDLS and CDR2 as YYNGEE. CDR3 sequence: CASSVAGAGNYGYTF. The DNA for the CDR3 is TGTGCCAGCAGCGTAGCGGGGGCAGGGAACTATGGCTACACCTTC.